The 13 T cell receptor beta chains listed next were all sequenced from one sample in a study of blood T cell repertoires in COVID-19. Sequencing used immunoSEQ multiplex PCR; TCRdb keeps in-frame clones, though not all of them. There are around 120,000 clones in the sample; around 88% occur only once, and 0.7% to 0.9% lies in the top ten. Sequenced sample: peripheral blood. These receptors all come from a woman aged 45-60 years with active or convalescent COVID-19.

The rearrangement links TRBV5-6 to TRBJ2-3, with a possible D match to TRBD2 (6 bases). The CDR3 loop spans 15 amino acids. Trimming removed 1 base at V and 2 bases at J, with 11 bases between. The germline V gene has CDR1 SGHDT and CDR2 YYEEEE. DNA for the CDR3: TGTGCCAGCAGCTTGACGGGACTCACCACAGATACGCAGTATTTT. Encoded protein: CASSLTGLTTDTQYF.

The V and J genes are TRBV19 and TRBJ1-3; 7 nucleotides agree with TRBD1. Trimming at V came to 2 bases and at J to 4 bases, leaving 11 bases not matched to a gene. The length of the CDR3 is 17 residues. CDR1 is LNHDA, CDR2 SQIVND, per germline (reference sequence). The CDR3 sequence is CASSINADRTAGNTIYF. The CDR3 DNA is TGTGCCAGTAGTATAAACGCGGACAGGACAGCGGGAAACACCATATATTTT.

The chain links TRBV15 to TRBJ2-1, with 9 nucleotides matching TRBD2. Germline V CDR1 and CDR2: LNHNV, YYDKDF (reference sequence). Germline trimming cut 0 bases from V and 6 bases from J; bases unmatched to any gene: 9. The CDR3 extends over 17 amino acids. CDR3 nucleotides: TGTGCCACCAGCAGAGATTCTCTGCTAGCGGGATCCAATGAGCAGTTCTTC. Residues: CATSRDSLLAGSNEQFF.

This chain joins TRBV9 and TRBJ2-7; 14 nucleotides agree with TRBD2. Trimming removed 2 bases from V and 4 bases from J; junction bases left unmatched: 5. Germline V gene lookup returns CDR1 SGDLS and CDR2 YYNGEE. The length of the CDR3 is 16 residues. The CDR3 here is CASSVGLAGVGYEQYF. The CDR3 region has the DNA TGTGCCAGCAGCGTGGGACTAGCGGGAGTGGGGTACGAGCAGTACTTC. The full variable domain, completed using reference TRBV9 and TRBJ2-7, is DSGVTQTPKHLITATGQRVTLRCSPRSGDLSVYWYQQSLDQGLQFLIQYYNGEERAKGNILERFSAQQFPDLHSELNLSSLELGDSALYFCASSVGLAGVGYEQYFGPGTRLTVT.

In this sample, this clone turned up once. The gene calls are TRBV19 and TRBJ2-3; possibly TRBD2 for D (5 bases). The germline V gene encodes CDR1 LNHDA and CDR2 SQIVND (reference sequence). The CDR3 consists of 13 residues. Trimming shortened V by 3 bases and J by 5 bases, and 9 bases separated the two germline ends. CDR3 residues: CASSISRGDTQYF. As DNA, the CDR3 is TGTGCCAGTAGTATTAGTCGGGGAGATACGCAGTATTTT.

The chain recombines TRBV28 with TRBJ1-1, with D possibly being TRBD1 (5 bases). V lost 4 bases, J lost 1 base, and 13 bases lay in between. The CDR3 covers 15 residues. CDR1 and CDR2 (germline): MDHEN, SYDVKM. The CDR3 loop is CASSSRVSTNTEAFF. Here the CDR3 DNA reads TGTGCCAGCAGTTCCAGGGTTTCAACGAACACTGAAGCTTTCTTT. The full variable domain, in which reference TRBV28 and TRBJ1-1 provide the parts outside the CDR3, is DVKVTQSSRYLVKRTGEKVFLECVQDMDHENMFWYRQDPGLGLRLIYFSYDVKMKEKGDIPEGYSVSREKKERFSLILESASTNQTSMYLCASSSRVSTNTEAFFGQGTRLTVV.

V usage is TRBV6-1 and J usage is TRBJ2-7, with a tentative D call TRBD2 (6 bases). Germline V CDR1 and CDR2: MNHNS, SASEGT. CDR3 size: 14 residues. V gave up 2 bases and J gave up 7 bases, with 15 bases separating them. This CDR3 is CASSESAGPNEQYF. DNA for the CDR3: TGTGCCAGCAGTGAAAGCGCGGGACCGAATGAGCAGTACTTC.

This chain joins TRBV30 and TRBJ2-1, with TRBD2 as a possible D gene (6 bases). The CDR3 is made up of 14 amino acids. Germline CDR1 and CDR2: GTSNPN and SVGIG (reference sequence). V lost 5 bases and J lost 2, with 13 bases in between. CDR3 in DNA: TGTGCCTGGGCGACTAGTGGGGCCTACAATGAGCAGTTCTTC. Protein sequence: CAWATSGAYNEQFF.

The rearrangement joins TRBV24-1 to TRBJ2-1; D is possibly TRBD2 (5 bases). This CDR3 has 11 amino acids. Trimming removed 7 bases from V and 8 bases from J, with 8 bases in between. Germline CDR1 KGHDR, CDR2 SFDVKD. CDR3 bases: TGTGCCACCAGCACTAGTGATGAGCAGTTCTTC. Its translation is CATSTSDEQFF.

J is TRBJ1-5 and V is TRBV6-5; no reliable D call. Germline V gives CDR1 MNHEY, CDR2 SVGAGI. V lost 7 bases and J 7 bases, leaving 5 bases between the germline ends. The length of the CDR3 is 10 residues. The CDR3 loop reads CASNRQPQHF. CDR3 DNA: TGTGCCAGCAACAGACAGCCCCAGCATTTT.

The chain couples TRBV27 to TRBJ2-2, with TRBD2 matching 8 bases. The CDR3 loop spans 14 amino acids. CDR1 and CDR2 from the germline V gene are MNHEY and SMNVEV (reference sequence). Trimming removed 7 bases from V and 2 bases from J; junction bases left unmatched: 3. CDR3 loop: CASNLAGNTGELFF. DNA for the CDR3: TGTGCCAGCAACTTAGCGGGAAACACCGGGGAGCTGTTTTTT.

V and J are TRBV7-2 and TRBJ1-2, with 10 bases aligning to TRBD1. The germline CDR1 and CDR2 sequences are SGHTA and FQGNSA. The CDR3 is made up of 13 amino acids. With 2 bases clipped from V and 9 bases from J, the junction kept 3 bases outside the gene matches. CDR3: CASSLSGQGRYTF. DNA of the CDR3: TGTGCCAGCAGCTTATCGGGACAGGGGCGCTACACCTTC.

The genes are TRBV6-2 or TRBV6-3 and TRBJ1-2; 9 bases agree with TRBD1. This CDR3 is 14 amino acids long. Germline-derived CDR1 and CDR2 are MNHEY and SVGEGT. V was clipped by 5 bases and J by 6 bases; unmatched bases: 7. As DNA, the CDR3 is TGTGCCAGCAGTGCCGGGACAGGGTATGATGGCTACACCTTC. Residues: CASSAGTGYDGYTF.